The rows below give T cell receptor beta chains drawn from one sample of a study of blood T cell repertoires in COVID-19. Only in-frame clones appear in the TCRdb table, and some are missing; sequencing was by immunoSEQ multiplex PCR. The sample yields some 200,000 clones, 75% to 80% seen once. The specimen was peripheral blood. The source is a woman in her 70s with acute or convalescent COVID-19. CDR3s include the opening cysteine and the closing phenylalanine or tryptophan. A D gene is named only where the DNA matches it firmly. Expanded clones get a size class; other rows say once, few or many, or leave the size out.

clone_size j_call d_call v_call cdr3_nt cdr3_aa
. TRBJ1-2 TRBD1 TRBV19 TGTGCCAGTGCAGGGGGTCAAGCTAACTATGGCTACACCTTC CASAGGQANYGYTF
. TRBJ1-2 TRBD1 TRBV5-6 TGTGCCAGCAGCGCGGGACAGGGGGCGGTTGGCTACACCTTC CASSAGQGAVGYTF
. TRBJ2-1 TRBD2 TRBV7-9 TGTGCCAGCAGCCTCCCTTATGCGGGAGGGCCCTACAATGAGCAGTTCTTC CASSLPYAGGPYNEQFF
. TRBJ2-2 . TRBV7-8 TGTGCCAGCAGCTTAGTTCTGGGGGAGCTGTTTTTT CASSLVLGELFF
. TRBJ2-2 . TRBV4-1 TGCGCCAGCAGCCAAGGGCAGGGGCAGGGAAACACCGGGGAGCTGTTTTTT CASSQGQGQGNTGELFF
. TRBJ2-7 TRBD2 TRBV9 TGTGCCAGCAGCAGCCGGACTAGCGACTACGAGCAGTACTTC CASSSRTSDYEQYF
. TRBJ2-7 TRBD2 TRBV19 TGTGCCAGTAGTTTAGGATTGAGGTTTGGAGGTCGGGAGGACGAGCAGTACTTC CASSLGLRFGGREDEQYF
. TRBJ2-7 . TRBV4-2 TGTGCCAGCAGCCAATTACGGTTCTACGAGCAGTACTTC CASSQLRFYEQYF
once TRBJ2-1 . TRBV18 TGTGCCAGCTCACTCCGGGACATATACAATGAGCAGTTCTTC CASSLRDIYNEQFF
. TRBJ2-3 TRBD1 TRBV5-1 TGCGCCAGCAGCGCTAATACAGGGGCAGATACGCAGTATTTT CASSANTGADTQYF
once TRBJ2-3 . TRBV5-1 TGCGCCAGCAGCTTGTCTAGGGGATCAGATACGCAGTATTTT CASSLSRGSDTQYF
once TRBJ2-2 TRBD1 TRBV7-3 TGTGCCAGCAGCAAACAGGGGACCGGGGAGCTGTTTTTT CASSKQGTGELFF
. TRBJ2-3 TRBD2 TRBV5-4 TGTGCCAGCAGCTTGGCTCTAGCGGGAGTCACCGCTCATACGCAGTATTTT CASSLALAGVTAHTQYF
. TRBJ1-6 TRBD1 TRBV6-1 TGTGCCAGCAGTGAAACAGGGGTGCGCTCCTATAATTCACCCCTCCACTTT CASSETGVRSYNSPLHF
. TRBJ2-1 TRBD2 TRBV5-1 TGCGCCAGCAGCCCGGGACTAGCGGGAGACTACAATGAGCAGTTCTTC CASSPGLAGDYNEQFF
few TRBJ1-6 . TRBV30 TGTGCCTGGAGTACGGCAGCCGCCCAGGGACCCCTCCACTTT CAWSTAAAQGPLHF
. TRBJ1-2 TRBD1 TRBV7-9 TGTGCCAGCATCCCTTGGACAGGGGGCGCCTATGGCTACACCTTC CASIPWTGGAYGYTF
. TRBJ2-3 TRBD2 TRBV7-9 TGTGCCAGCAGCTTAGCTAGCGGGAGGGCCGGCACAGATACGCAGTATTTT CASSLASGRAGTDTQYF
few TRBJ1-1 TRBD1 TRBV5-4 TGTGCCAGCAGCCAGGACGCGGGACAGGGGTCTGAAGCTTTCTTT CASSQDAGQGSEAFF
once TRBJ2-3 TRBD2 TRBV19 TGTGCCAGTAACCCTAGCGGTTACACAGATACGCAGTATTTT CASNPSGYTDTQYF
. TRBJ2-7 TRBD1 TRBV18 TGTGCCAGCTCACCAGGGACAGGGACCCTCTCCTACGAGCAGTACTTC CASSPGTGTLSYEQYF
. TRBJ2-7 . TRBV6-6 TGTGCCAGCAGAAGGGGTGAGCAGTACTTC CASRRGEQYF
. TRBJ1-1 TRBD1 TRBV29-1 TGCAGCGTATATCAGGGGGCTCGCACTGAAGCTTTCTTT CSVYQGARTEAFF
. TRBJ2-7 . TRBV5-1 TGCGCCAGCAGCTTGTGGCTGACTGGGGAGCAGTACTTC CASSLWLTGEQYF
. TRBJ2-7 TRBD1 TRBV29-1 TGCAGCGTTGGGGGACAGGGGAATGTGTACGAGCAGTACTTC CSVGGQGNVYEQYF
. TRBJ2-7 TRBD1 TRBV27 TGTGCCAGCAGTCCGATCTCCGGGACAGGGGGTGAGCAGTACTTC CASSPISGTGGEQYF
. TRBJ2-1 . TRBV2 TGTGCCAGCATCATCAACCCGCGCGCGTACAATGAGCAGTTCTTC CASIINPRAYNEQFF
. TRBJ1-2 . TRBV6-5 TGTGCCAGCAGTTACACAGATCTTCCCTATGGCTACACCTTC CASSYTDLPYGYTF
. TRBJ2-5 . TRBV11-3 TGTGCCAGCAGCTTAGGGACTAACCAAGAGACCCAGTACTTC CASSLGTNQETQYF
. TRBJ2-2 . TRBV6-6 TGTGCCAGCAGTTACATGAGCCCGGGAACCGGGGAGCTGTTTTTT CASSYMSPGTGELFF
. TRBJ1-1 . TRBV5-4 TGTGCCAGCAGCTTGGGTCAACAGATTGGGACTGAAGCTTTCTTT CASSLGQQIGTEAFF
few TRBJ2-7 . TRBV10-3 TGTGCCATCAGCGGGGTAGGGTTCATCTCAACCGGCTACGAGCAGTACTTC CAISGVGFISTGYEQYF
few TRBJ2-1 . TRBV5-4 TGTGCCACCACGGCGGTCTCCAATGAGCAGTTCTTC CATTAVSNEQFF
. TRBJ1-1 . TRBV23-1 TGCGCCAGCAGTCAATCACCGCGGGACACTGAAGCTTTCTTT CASSQSPRDTEAFF
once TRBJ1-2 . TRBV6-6 TGTGCCAGCAGTAGCAACCCCGAAGGGGTCTATGGCTACACCTTC CASSSNPEGVYGYTF